The sequence of this T cell receptor beta chain was determined in a study of blood T cell repertoires in COVID-19. TCRdb's copy holds only in-frame clones and misses some; the assay was immunoSEQ multiplex PCR. Of tens of thousands of clones listed, more than 75% are singletons. The receptor was isolated from a woman at least 80 years old with COVID-19, enrolled during active disease. The source material was peripheral blood.

CDR3 nucleotide sequence: TGTGCCACCAGCAGAGGGGCAGGAGGCTACAATGAGCAGTTCTTC. Encoded protein: CATSRGAGGYNEQFF. This sequence joins TRBV15 and TRBJ2-1; D might be TRBD2 (5 bases). V lost 1 base, J lost 3 bases, and 10 bases lay in between. The CDR3 covers 15 residues. The germline gives CDR1 LNHNV, CDR2 YYDKDF (reference sequence). The full variable domain, completed using reference TRBV15 and TRBJ2-1, is DAMVIQNPRYQVTQFGKPVTLSCSQTLNHNVMYWYQQKSSQAPKLLFHYYDKDFNNEADTPDNFQSRRPNTSFCFLDIRSPGLGDTAMYLCATSRGAGGYNEQFFGPGTRLTVL.